This T cell receptor (beta chain) was sequenced during a study of tumor-infiltrating lymphocytes in primary liver carcinoma. Co-extraction of both nucleic acids (RNA and DNA) used roughly 18-32 mg of unsorted bulk tissue. In its sample, this clonotype was seen many times. Researchers generated TCR beta cDNA from roughly 520 ng of total RNA, relying on a constant-region primer. For TCR beta, libraries were produced by three nested multiplex PCR rounds using slightly modified ARM-PCR. A C-beta reverse primer was combined with TRBV1-TRBV30 forward primers in the first two PCR rounds, and each round had ten to eleven cycles. TCRdb re-derived calls from the multiplex PCR reads in MiXCR, one entry per CDR3 protein. Here the sample spans approximately 190,000 distinct CDR3 sequences, around four fifths being singletons. The V and J ends lost 5 bases and 5 bases respectively, with 9 bases between them. The CDR3 is made up of 12 amino acids.

The chain uses TRBV12-3 or TRBV12-4 and TRBJ1-1, with unresolved D. The TCR sequence derives from a man aged 35 to 55 with primary liver carcinoma and hepatitis B virus infection. Sequenced material: tumor tissue from primary liver carcinoma. This CDR3 is CASSPRGTEAFF. In DNA form, the CDR3 reads TGTGCCAGCAGTCCCCGCGGTACTGAAGCTTTCTTT.